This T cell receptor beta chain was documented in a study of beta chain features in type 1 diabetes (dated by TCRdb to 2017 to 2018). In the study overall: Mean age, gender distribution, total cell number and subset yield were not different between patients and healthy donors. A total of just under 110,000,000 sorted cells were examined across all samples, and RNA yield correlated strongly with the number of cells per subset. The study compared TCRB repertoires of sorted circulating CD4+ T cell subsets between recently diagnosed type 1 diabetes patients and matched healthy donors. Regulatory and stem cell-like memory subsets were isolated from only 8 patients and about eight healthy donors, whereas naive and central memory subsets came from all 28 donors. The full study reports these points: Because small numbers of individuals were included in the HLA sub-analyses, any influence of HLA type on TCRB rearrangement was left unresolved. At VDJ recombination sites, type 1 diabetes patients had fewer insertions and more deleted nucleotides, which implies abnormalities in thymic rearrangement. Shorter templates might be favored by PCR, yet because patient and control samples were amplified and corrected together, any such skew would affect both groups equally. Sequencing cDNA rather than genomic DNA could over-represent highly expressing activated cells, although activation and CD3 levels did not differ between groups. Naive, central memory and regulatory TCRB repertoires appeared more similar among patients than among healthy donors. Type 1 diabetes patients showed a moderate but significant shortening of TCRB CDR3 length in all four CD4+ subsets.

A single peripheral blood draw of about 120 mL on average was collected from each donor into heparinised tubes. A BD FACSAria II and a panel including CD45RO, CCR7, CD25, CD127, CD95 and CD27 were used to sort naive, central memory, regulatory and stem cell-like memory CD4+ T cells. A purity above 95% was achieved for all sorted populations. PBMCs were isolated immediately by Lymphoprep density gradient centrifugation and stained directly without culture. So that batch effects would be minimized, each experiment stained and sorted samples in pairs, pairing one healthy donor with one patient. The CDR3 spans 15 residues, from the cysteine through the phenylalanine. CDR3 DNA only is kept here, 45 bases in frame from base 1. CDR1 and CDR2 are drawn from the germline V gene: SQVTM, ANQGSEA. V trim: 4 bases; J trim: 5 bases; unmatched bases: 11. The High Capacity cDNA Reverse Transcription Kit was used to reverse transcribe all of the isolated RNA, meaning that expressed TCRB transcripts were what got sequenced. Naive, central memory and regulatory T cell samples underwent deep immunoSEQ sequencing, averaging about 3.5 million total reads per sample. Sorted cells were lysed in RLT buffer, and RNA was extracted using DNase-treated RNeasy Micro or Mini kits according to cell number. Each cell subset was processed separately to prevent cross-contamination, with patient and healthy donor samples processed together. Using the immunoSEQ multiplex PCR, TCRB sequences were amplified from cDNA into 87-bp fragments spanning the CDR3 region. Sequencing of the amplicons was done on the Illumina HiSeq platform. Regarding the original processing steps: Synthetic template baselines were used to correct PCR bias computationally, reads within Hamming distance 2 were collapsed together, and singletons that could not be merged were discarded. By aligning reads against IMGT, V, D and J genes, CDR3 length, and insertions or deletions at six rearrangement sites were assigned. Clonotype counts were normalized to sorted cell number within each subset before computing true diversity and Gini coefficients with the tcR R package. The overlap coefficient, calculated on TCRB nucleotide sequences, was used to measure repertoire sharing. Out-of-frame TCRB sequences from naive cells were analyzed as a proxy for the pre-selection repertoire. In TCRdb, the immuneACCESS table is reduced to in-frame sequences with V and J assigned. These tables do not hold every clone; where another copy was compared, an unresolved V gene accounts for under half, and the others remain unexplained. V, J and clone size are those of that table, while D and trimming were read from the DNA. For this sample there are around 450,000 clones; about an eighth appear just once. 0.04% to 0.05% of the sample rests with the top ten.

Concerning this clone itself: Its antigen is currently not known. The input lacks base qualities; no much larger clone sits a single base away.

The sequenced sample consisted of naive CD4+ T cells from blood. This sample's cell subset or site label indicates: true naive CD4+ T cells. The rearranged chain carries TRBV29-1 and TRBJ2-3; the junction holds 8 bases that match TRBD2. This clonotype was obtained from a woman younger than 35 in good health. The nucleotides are TGCAGCGTTGCTGGACGGGGGGGGCCGAGAGATACGCAGTATTTT. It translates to CSVAGRGGPRDTQYF.